This TCR beta chain is drawn from a study of CD8 T cells in ankylosing spondylitis. Study-wide points: Ankylosing spondylitis blood appeared to carry a characteristic TCR beta motif of roughly 8 highly homologous variants. Reportedly, disease-linked clones are significantly enriched in ankylosing spondylitis patients' matched synovial fluid.

Concerning this clonotype itself: Its matching antigen is unknown.

From the 5' RACE reads, TCRdb called clonotypes with MiXCR, one entry per CDR3 protein. Of just over 150,000 distinct CDR3 sequences listed, roughly 18% were seen once; the top ten hold approximately 7.6%. This sequence was found in a male donor with ankylosing spondylitis or in good health (not recorded which). The sample was blood, either unsorted or a sorted T cell fraction (not recorded which).

The CDR3 sequence is CASSLKEAGEQYF. In DNA form, the CDR3 reads TGCGCCAGCAGCCTTAAAGAGGCGGGCGAGCAGTACTTC. The V gene is TRBV4-1, the J gene TRBJ2-7, with a weak D call TRBD2 (5 bases). The germline V and J ends were trimmed by 4 bases and 6 bases, with 13 bases remaining between them. Germline V CDR1 and CDR2: MGHRA, YSYEKL. The CDR3 is 13 residues long.